This T cell receptor beta chain is from a study of blood T cell repertoires in COVID-19. In the study overall: Sources were T cells, B-cell-depleted T cells, or PBMCs; the material itself was cDNA or gDNA.

Germline-derived CDR1 and CDR2 are MNHEY and SMNVEV (reference sequence). CDR3 size: 13 residues. The ends were cut back, 4 bases at V and 8 bases at J, with 11 bases in the middle. Produced via immunoSEQ multiplex PCR; TCRdb's table is partial and in-frame only. The sample has roughly 150,000 clones; 70% to 85% are singletons. Source material: peripheral blood. The chain employs TRBV27 and TRBJ2-2; D gene uncertain. The receptor's source is a woman aged 50 to 60 in a cohort sampled during active or convalescent COVID-19. The chain's CDR3 is CASSSYRSGELFF. The CDR3 DNA is TGTGCCAGCAGTTCCTACCGGTCGGGGGAGCTGTTTTTT.